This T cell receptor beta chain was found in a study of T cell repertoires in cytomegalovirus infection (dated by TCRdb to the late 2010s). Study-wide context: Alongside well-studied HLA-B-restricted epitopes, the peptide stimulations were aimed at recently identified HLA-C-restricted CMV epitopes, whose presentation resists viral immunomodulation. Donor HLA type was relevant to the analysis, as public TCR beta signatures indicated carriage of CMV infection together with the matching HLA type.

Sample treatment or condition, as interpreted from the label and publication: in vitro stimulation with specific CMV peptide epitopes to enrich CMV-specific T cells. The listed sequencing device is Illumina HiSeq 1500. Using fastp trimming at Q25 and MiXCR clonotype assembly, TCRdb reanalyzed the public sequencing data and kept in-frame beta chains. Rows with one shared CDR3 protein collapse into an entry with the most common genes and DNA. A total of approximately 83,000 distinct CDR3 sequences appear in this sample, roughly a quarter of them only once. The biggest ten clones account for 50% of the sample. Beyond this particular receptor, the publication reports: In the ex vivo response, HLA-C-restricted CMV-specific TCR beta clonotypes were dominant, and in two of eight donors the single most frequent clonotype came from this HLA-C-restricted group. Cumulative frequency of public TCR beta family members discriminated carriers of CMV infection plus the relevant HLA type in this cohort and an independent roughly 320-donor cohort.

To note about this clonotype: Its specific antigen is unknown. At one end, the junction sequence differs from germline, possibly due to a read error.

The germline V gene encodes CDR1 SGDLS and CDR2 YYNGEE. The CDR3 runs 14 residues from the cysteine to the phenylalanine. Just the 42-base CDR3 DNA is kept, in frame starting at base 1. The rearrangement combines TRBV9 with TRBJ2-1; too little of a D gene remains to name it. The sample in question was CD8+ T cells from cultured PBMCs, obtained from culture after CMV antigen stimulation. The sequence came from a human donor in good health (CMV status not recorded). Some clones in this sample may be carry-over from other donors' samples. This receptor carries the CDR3 CTSSVGSDYNEQFF. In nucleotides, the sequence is TGTACCAGCAGCGTAGGAAGCGATTACAATGAGCAGTTCTTC. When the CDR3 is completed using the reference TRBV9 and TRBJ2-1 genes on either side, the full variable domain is DSGVTQTPKHLITATGQRVTLRCSPRSGDLSVYWYQQSLDQGLQFLIQYYNGEERAKGNILERFSAQQFPDLHSELNLSSLELGDSALYFCTSSVGSDYNEQFFGPGTRLTVL.